This section outlines one T cell receptor beta chain sequence together with its context. The antigen this receptor binds is unknown. No per-base quality is available; no much larger clone lies one base away. The entry originates in a study of blood T cell repertoires in COVID-19 (dated by TCRdb to about 2020). As for the study more broadly: The collaborator samples originated in the United States, Italy and Spain and spanned the acute and convalescent phases of COVID-19. The prospective study material was composed of cDNA or gDNA derived from T cells, B-cell-depleted T cells, or PBMCs. Deeply sampled blood TCRbeta repertoires from subjects exposed to, actively infected with, or recovered from COVID-19 were included in the dataset. The repertoires were released in a freely available public database meant as a resource for research on the immune response to SARS-CoV-2. The samples were drawn from the first 160 participants of the ongoing ImmuneRACE study and from under 1,500 subjects provided by 6 global collaborators. Sample metadata almost always included a de-identified subject ID, COVID-19 status, age in years and sex. HLA class I and class II types, where available, came from metadata supplied by the sample provider rather than from assay-based typing.

The immunoSEQ Assay, a bias-controlled multiplex PCR, was used to amplify TCRbeta CDR3 regions from genomic DNA. Per the original workflow: Nucleated cell counts per sample were estimated from amplification of reference gene primers within the assay. Sequence reads were collapsed and filtered to measure the absolute abundance of every unique TCRbeta CDR3 rearrangement. For each sample, productive Simpson clonality was calculated as the square root of Simpson's diversity index over productive rearrangements. The clones in this table, taken by TCRdb from immuneACCESS, are in-frame only. Not every clone is retained; where verified, under half of the shortfall comes from an unresolved V gene, and the cause of the rest is unknown. That table is the source of V, J and clone size, and D and trimming were worked out from the DNA. This sample gives over 200,000 clones in total; roughly nine tenths of them show up just once. The biggest ten clones account for approximately 1.2% of the sample.

What the authors observed across the whole study: How much clinical and demographic metadata was included differed by source and by participant, and the metadata was provided uncurated.

Enrolling through a virtual design, the prospective study's participants ranged in age from roughly 18 to 95 years and lived across more than 20 United States geographic areas. In the prospective study, cohorts were assigned on the basis of participant-reported clinical history obtained from a screening survey and a study questionnaire. Each participant in the prospective study had whole blood, serum and a nasopharyngeal or oropharyngeal swab collected by mobile phlebotomists. Additional blood draws and questionnaires over a 2-month period could optionally be provided by prospective study participants. Before DNA extraction, prospective study blood samples were shipped either frozen or at room temperature. V is reduced by 6 bases and J by 2 bases, leaving a spacing of 17 bases between them. The cysteine opens and the phenylalanine closes a CDR3 of 16 amino acids. Just the 48-base CDR3 DNA is kept, in frame starting at base 1. The germline V gene sets CDR1 to MNHEY and CDR2 to SVGEGT.

The V and J segments used are TRBV6-2 or TRBV6-3 and TRBJ1-5, with the D gene call left open. This clonotype was sampled from a human donor in a cohort exposed to, infected with or recovered from COVID-19 (not recorded which). The donor label of this sample is uncertain. Sequenced input: PBMCs or T cells enriched from blood (not recorded which). The encoded CDR3 is CASSLVVNAGNQPQHF. The base sequence is TGTGCCAGCAGCCTGGTAGTAAACGCTGGCAATCAGCCCCAGCATTTT.